The clone carrying this TCR beta chain appeared once. Its matching antigen is unknown. The data belong to a study of T cells after posttransplantation cyclophosphamide. The germline V gene encodes CDR1 MDHEN and CDR2 SYDVKM. The ends lost 6 bases at V and 2 bases at J; junction bases unmatched: 15. The CDR3 extends over 17 amino acids. Findings of the study overall: TRB clonality was highly associated with recipient CMV seropositivity and reactivation.

Profiling relied on immunoSEQ multiplex PCR, and the TCRdb table lists in-frame clones only, not all of them. The table has roughly 21,000 clones, roughly 98% seen once. This related bone marrow graft donor gave peripheral blood on the day of marrow donation. Sequencing was done on a sample of naive CD8+ T cells sorted from PBMCs. This TCR was recovered from a man aged 35-49 years in good health, CMV-negative, and a related stem cell transplant donor. V usage is TRBV28 and J usage is TRBJ2-5; 7 bases line up with TRBD2. The CDR3 DNA reads TGTGCCAGCAGCCCCCTAATGGCGGGGGACCGTCAAGAGACCCAGTACTTC. Translation gives CASSPLMAGDRQETQYF.